Following are 5 T cell receptor beta chains from one sample sequenced in a study of tumor-infiltrating lymphocytes in primary liver carcinoma. Germline DNA was also extracted, while the blood RNA originated from unsorted whole blood. Starting from approximately 0.45 ug of total RNA, TCR beta cDNA was produced with a primer in the constant region. It was through three nested multiplex PCR rounds of slightly modified ARM-PCR that TCR beta libraries arose. TRBV1-TRBV30 forward and Cbeta reverse primers drove the first two approximately 11-cycle rounds. Each CDR3 protein is one row after TCRdb ran MiXCR on the multiplex PCR reads. Of about 320,000 distinct CDR3 sequences detected, 65% appear once; the ten largest clones hold roughly 9%. The sample was peripheral blood. These receptors all stem from a man aged 35 to 55 with primary liver carcinoma and hepatitis B virus infection.

Points on this clonotype: A much larger clonotype is one base distant, so this may be a read error. The V gene is TRBV6-2 or TRBV6-3, the J gene TRBJ2-5; 7 nucleotides line up with TRBD2. The germline CDR1 and CDR2 sequences are MNHEY and SVGEGT. J lost 4 bases, V lost 2 bases, and 19 bases had no gene match. This CDR3 region has 19 residues. This CDR3 reads CASSYGTTFSEPGGETQYF. The CDR3 DNA reads TGTGCCAGCAGTTACGGGACGACGTTTAGCGAGCCGGGGGGAGAGACCCAGTACTTC.

A remark on this clonotype: Given a much more abundant clone one base away, this may be a read error. The chain joins TRBV14 to TRBJ2-1; 9 nucleotides match TRBD2. Germline V gives CDR1 SGHDN, CDR2 FVKESK. This CDR3 contains 18 residues. CDR3 bases: TGTACCAGCAGCCAAGACTCATCGACTAGCGGCTATAACAATGAGCAGTTCTTC. It specifies CTSSQDSSTSGYNNEQFF.

Note on this clonotype: The junction departs from germline at one end; a sequencing error may be responsible. The V gene is TRBV5-4, the J gene TRBJ2-1, with D perhaps TRBD1 (7 bases). The V gene's germline CDR1 is SGHNT and CDR2 YYREEE (reference sequence). The CDR3 loop spans 15 amino acids. The CDR3 nucleotides read TGTGTCAGCAGCTTGGAGGGACAGAGGCAGAATGAGCAGTTCTTC. Its translation: CVSSLEGQRQNEQFF.

A note on this clonotype: A much bigger clone sits one base away, suggesting this may be a read error. The chain is built from TRBV14 and TRBJ2-7; D remains ambiguous. The germline gives CDR1 SGHDN, CDR2 FVKESK. This CDR3 contains 12 residues. CDR3 bases: TGTGCCAACAGCCAAGACTCCTACGAGCAGTACTTC. As protein: CANSQDSYEQYF.

About this clonotype: A much larger clone lies a single base off, so this may be a read error. J is TRBJ1-3 and V is TRBV4-1; D ambiguous. Germline V gene lookup returns CDR1 MGHRA and CDR2 YSYEKL. The CDR3 length is 17 residues. Here the CDR3 DNA reads TGCGCCAGCAGCCAAGATAAGTCCGTAAGCTCTGGAAACACCATATGTTTT. Translation gives CASSQDKSVSSGNTICF.